The 15 T cell receptor beta chains listed next were all sequenced from one sample in a study of shared clonotypes between healthy human individuals (dated by TCRdb to about 2020). The library was produced with the immunoSEQ multiplex PCR assay. TCRdb mirrors the immuneACCESS table, restricted to in-frame sequences. Some clones are absent from its copies; in checked studies, under half trace to an unresolved V gene, and the reason for the others is unknown. The sample includes over 2 million clones, with around 90% observed a single time. Of the sample, more than 0.35% falls within the top ten clones. Sequenced: naive CD4+ T cells from PBMCs. Interpreted using the paper, the cell subset or site label stands for: CD45RA+ positively selected. The origin of the receptors is a man aged 18 to 29 in good health. Some clones in this sample may be carry-over from other donors' samples.

This clone has a single count. The V and J genes are TRBV27 and TRBJ2-1; maybe TRBD2 (6 bases). CDR3 length: 13 residues. Trimming left V 4 bases short and J 6 bases short, with 10 bases between. Germline lookup yields CDR1 MNHEY and CDR2 SMNVEV (reference sequence). Here the CDR3 DNA reads TGTGCCAGCAGTTCCCGGGAGCGCAATGAGCAGTTCTTC. Protein sequence: CASSSRERNEQFF.

The chain recombines TRBV4-3 with TRBJ1-3; D is unresolved. This CDR3 contains 16 residues. V dropped 1 base and J dropped 2 bases, with 12 bases sitting between them. Per the germline V gene, CDR1 is LGHNA and CDR2 is YSLEER. Here the CDR3 reads CASSQVRTLTGNTIYF. As DNA, the CDR3 is TGCGCCAGCAGCCAAGTTCGGACTCTGACTGGAAACACCATATATTTT.

The CDR3: CASSKQAAANNQPQHF. In DNA, the CDR3 is TGTGCCAGCAGCAAACAGGCGGCAGCGAACAATCAGCCCCAGCATTTT. The rearrangement joins TRBV11-2 to TRBJ1-5; possibly TRBD1 for D (5 bases). CDR3 length: 16 residues. Between the trimmed V and J ends, which lost 5 bases and 3 bases, there was a span of 17 bases. Germline V gives CDR1 SGHAT, CDR2 FQNNGV.

This sequence joins TRBV18 and TRBJ1-2; no reliable D call. The CDR3 has 12 amino acids. Germline V gives CDR1 KGHSH, CDR2 LQKENI. The V end was cut by 6 bases, the J end by 0 bases, with 5 bases between. The CDR3 sequence: CASSEPNYGYTF. CDR3 in DNA: TGTGCCAGCTCCGAGCCTAACTATGGCTACACCTTC.

The genes are TRBV29-1 and TRBJ2-5, with D perhaps given as TRBD1 or TRBD2 (5 bases each). The DNA end lines up better with TRBJ2-7; the J call may be wrong. CDR1 and CDR2 (germline): SQVTM, ANQGSEA. This CDR3 region has 12 residues. The CDR3 here is CSVEMGAYEQYF. The CDR3 DNA reads as TGCAGCGTTGAAATGGGGGCCTACGAGCAGTACTTC.

This rearrangement joins TRBV9 to TRBJ2-1; 11 nucleotides align to TRBD2. The CDR3 covers 15 residues. In germline, CDR1 is SGDLS, CDR2 YYNGEE. V was pared by 3 bases and J by 7 bases, with 6 bases of the junction left unmatched. The CDR3 is CASSATSGSWNEQFF. In nucleotides, the CDR3 is TGTGCCAGCAGCGCCACTAGCGGGAGTTGGAATGAGCAGTTCTTC.

In this sample, this clone turned up once. The chain combines TRBV21-1 with TRBJ1-2; the table gives TRBD1 as D, unverified against the DNA. TRBV21-1 is reported as a pseudogene. This CDR3 contains 14 residues. This chain's CDR3 is CASSKTGPNYGYTF. As DNA, the CDR3 is TGTGCCAGCAGCAAAACAGGCCCTAACTATGGCTACACCTTC.

This chain links TRBV28 with TRBJ2-2; D may correspond to TRBD1 or TRBD2 (5 bases each). Trimming left V 5 bases short and J 6 bases short, with 13 bases between. The CDR3 has 14 residues. CDR1 MDHEN and CDR2 SYDVKM come from the germline V gene. The CDR3 DNA reads TGTGCCAGCAGTGTTACCACGGGGCCCGGGGAGCTGTTTTTT. Its translation is CASSVTTGPGELFF.

Points on this clone: Other DNA sequences of this sample code for an identical CDR3. CDR3 in amino acids: CASSWGPQETQYF. The DNA for the CDR3 is TGCGCCAGCAGCTGGGGCCCACAAGAGACCCAGTACTTC. The J gene is TRBJ2-5, the V gene TRBV5-1; perhaps TRBD1 as D (5 bases). This CDR3 contains 13 residues. With 3 bases removed from V and 2 bases from J, the gap between germline ends came to 8 bases. Germline CDR1 reads SGHRS; CDR2 reads YFSETQ.

The chain has TRBV2 and TRBJ2-1; perhaps D is TRBD1 or TRBD2 (5 bases each). CDR3 length: 14 residues. Germline V gene data show CDR1 as SNHLY and CDR2 as FYNNEI. V was shortened by 4 bases and J by 4 bases, with 11 bases between the two germline ends. CDR3 nucleotide sequence: TGTGCCAGCAGTGTCGGGACCACATACAATGAGCAGTTCTTC. Residues: CASSVGTTYNEQFF.

The chain joins TRBV2 to TRBJ1-5; D is unclear. The CDR3 is 14 residues long. Per the germline V gene, CDR1 is SNHLY and CDR2 is FYNNEI. V dropped 4 bases and J dropped 0 bases, with 7 bases sitting between them. DNA of the CDR3: TGTGCCAGCAGTGCGGACGTTAGCAATCAGCCCCAGCATTTT. Protein sequence: CASSADVSNQPQHF.

CDR3 nucleotide sequence: TGTGCCAGCAGCTTGGGAAACAGGGGGGGCACAGATACGCAGTATTTT. Translating gives CASSLGNRGGTDTQYF. J is TRBJ2-3 and V is TRBV11-2; TRBD1 aligns across 8 bases. The CDR3 sequence is 16 residues long. V was clipped by 3 bases and J by 1 base; unmatched bases: 6. Germline V gives CDR1 SGHAT, CDR2 FQNNGV.

This chain joins TRBV7-3 and TRBJ2-7; D is tentatively TRBD1 or TRBD2 (6 bases each). The ends were cut back, 1 base at V and 3 bases at J, with 16 bases in the middle. Germline CDR1 SGHTA, CDR2 FQGTGA. This CDR3 comprises 16 residues. The CDR3 spells CASSLIATAGHYEQYF. The CDR3 nucleotides are TGTGCCAGCAGCTTAATTGCCACGGCGGGACACTACGAGCAGTACTTC.

The chain is built from TRBV2 and TRBJ2-2; D is uncertain. The germline CDR1 and CDR2 sequences are SNHLY and FYNNEI. This CDR3 has 12 residues. V shed 5 bases and J shed 3 bases, with 4 bases lying between them. The CDR3 DNA follows: TGTGCCAGCAGTTCCGACACCGGGGAGCTGTTTTTT. Its protein is CASSSDTGELFF.

The rearrangement links TRBV7-2 to TRBJ1-4; D unclear. There are 15 residues in the CDR3. Trimming took off 4 bases at V and 5 bases at J, with 14 bases between the two ends. Germline CDR1 is SGHTA and CDR2 is FQGNSA. The CDR3 sequence is CASSSYPGFNEKLFF. The CDR3 DNA sequence: TGTGCCAGCAGCTCCTACCCTGGATTCAATGAAAAACTGTTTTTT.